These 23 T cell receptor beta chains share one sample of origin, sequenced in a study of cytomegalovirus exposure and HLA in healthy donors. The PCR made use of 60 Vbeta and 13 Jbeta primers. TCRdb's copy holds only in-frame clones and misses some; the assay was immunoSEQ multiplex PCR. The profile shows more than 150,000 clones, roughly 80% of them singletons. The sequencing sample was made of PBMCs. All receptors come from a woman aged 40 to 50 in good health and CMV-seropositive.

The J gene is TRBJ1-2, the V gene TRBV28; the D is unclear. V was pared by 1 base and J by 8 bases, with 17 bases between. Germline CDR1 MDHEN, CDR2 SYDVKM. CDR3 length equals 15 residues. For the CDR3, the DNA is TGTGCCAGCAGTTTATCAGGTCCTTTGGCGGGAGGCTACACCTTC. It codes for CASSLSGPLAGGYTF.

This chain links TRBV29-1 with TRBJ2-3; weak D call: TRBD1 (6 bases). Trimming left V 3 bases short and J 1 base short, with 11 bases between. The CDR3 extends over 14 amino acids. Per germline, CDR1 SQVTM and CDR2 ANQGSEA. The CDR3 protein is CSVEAWTGTDTQYF. In nucleotides, the CDR3 is TGCAGCGTTGAGGCTTGGACAGGCACAGATACGCAGTATTTT.

As DNA, the CDR3 is TGCGCCAGCAGTCAATCCGGCAGGGGGGCCCCTAAGACCCAGTACTTC. Translated, it gives CASSQSGRGAPKTQYF. This chain joins TRBV23-1 and TRBJ2-5, with a tentative D call TRBD1 (7 bases). TRBV23-1 is sorted into the ORF group, with uncertain function. The CDR3 is made up of 16 amino acids. V was shortened by 0 bases and J by 6 bases, with 17 bases between the two germline ends.

The CDR3 reads CASSLVTENIQYF. As DNA, the CDR3 is TGTGCCAGCAGTTTAGTGACAGAAAACATTCAGTACTTC. V gene TRBV28 combines with J gene TRBJ2-4, with D perhaps matching TRBD1 (5 bases). Germline V gives CDR1 MDHEN, CDR2 SYDVKM. This CDR3 has 13 amino acids. Trimming removed 2 bases from V and 5 bases from J, with 7 bases in between.

This clone has more than one count but fewer than ten. This chain uses TRBV10-3 with TRBJ2-2, with 7 bases lining up with TRBD2. The CDR3 spans 14 residues. Germline CDR1 and CDR2: ENHRY and SYGVKD. With 11 bases clipped from V and 0 bases from J, the junction kept 6 bases outside the gene matches. Here the CDR3 DNA reads TGTGCCCATTGGGGGGGGGCGAACACCGGGGAGCTGTTTTTT. This encodes CAHWGGANTGELFF.

In its sample, this clone was seen once. The chain employs TRBV7-2 and TRBJ2-3; D is possibly TRBD1 (6 bases). Germline V gives CDR1 SGHTA, CDR2 FQGNSA. The CDR3 extends over 16 amino acids. The ends were cut back, 5 bases at V and 3 bases at J, with 18 bases in the middle. CDR3 residues: CASSPQTGRGTDTQYF. CDR3 sequence (DNA): TGTGCCAGCAGCCCCCAGACAGGCCGAGGGACAGATACGCAGTATTTT.

The count of this clone is one. The chain is built from TRBV19 and TRBJ2-7, with 7 bases that match TRBD2. The CDR3 covers 15 residues. Germline V gene sequence: CDR1 LNHDA, CDR2 SQIVND (reference sequence). V was pared by 3 bases and J by 2 bases, with 7 bases of the junction left unmatched. The CDR3 DNA sequence: TGTGCCAGTAGTATCCCGGGGGGACGGACCTACGAGCAGTACTTC. This gives the protein CASSIPGGRTYEQYF.

V usage is TRBV12-5 and J usage is TRBJ2-3; unclear D gene. This CDR3 is built from 13 residues. Germline assignment: CDR1 LGHNT and CDR2 FRNRAP. V lost 3 bases to trimming and J lost 4 bases, with 8 bases between them. The CDR3 DNA follows: TGTGCTAGTGGTTTAGGAGTCGCAGATACGCAGTATTTT. It yields the protein CASGLGVADTQYF.

This chain links TRBV2 with TRBJ1-4; D is perhaps TRBD1 (6 bases). The ends were cut back, 5 bases at V and 5 bases at J, with 15 bases in the middle. The CDR3 is made up of 15 amino acids. Germline CDR1 reads SNHLY; CDR2 reads FYNNEI. CDR3 sequence: CASSRARGQNEKLFF. For the CDR3, the DNA is TGTGCCAGCAGTCGGGCCAGGGGTCAAAATGAAAAACTGTTTTTT.

In its sample, this clone was seen once. V and J are TRBV28 and TRBJ2-5, with D possibly being TRBD2 (6 bases). With 5 bases removed from V and 2 bases from J, the gap between germline ends came to 15 bases. The germline V gene has CDR1 MDHEN and CDR2 SYDVKM. This CDR3 spans 15 amino acids. The CDR3 loop reads CASSPIGLLQETQYF. CDR3 nucleotide sequence: TGTGCCAGCAGTCCCATCGGACTATTACAAGAGACCCAGTACTTC.

The chain joins TRBV7-3 to TRBJ2-6; D is ambiguous. Germline CDR1 SGHTA, CDR2 FQGTGA. The CDR3 has 18 residues. Trimming cost V 5 bases and J 2 bases, with 19 bases left between them. The CDR3 spells CASSPGPHLGPGANVLTF. The CDR3 DNA sequence: TGTGCCAGCAGCCCCGGCCCACATCTGGGCCCTGGGGCCAACGTCCTGACTTTC.

There are a few counts of this clone. The V and J genes are TRBV19 and TRBJ2-2, with a weak D call TRBD2 (5 bases). V dropped 6 bases and J dropped 7 bases, with 12 bases sitting between them. The CDR3 sequence is 13 residues long. Germline CDR1 and CDR2: LNHDA and SQIVND (reference sequence). CDR3 region: CASRQTRSGELFF. The CDR3 DNA sequence: TGTGCCAGTAGACAAACTAGGAGCGGGGAGCTGTTTTTT.

V and J are TRBV15 and TRBJ1-1; tentative D call: TRBD1 (5 bases). The CDR3 covers 16 residues. The germline CDR1 and CDR2 sequences are LNHNV and YYDKDF (reference sequence). The V gene lost 0 bases and the J gene lost 1 base, with 12 bases spanning the gap. Written as DNA, the CDR3 is TGTGCCACCAGCAGAGACAGGGTATTGGGGAACACTGAAGCTTTCTTT. The encoded protein is CATSRDRVLGNTEAFF.

The chain employs TRBV28 and TRBJ2-3, with 7 bases lining up with TRBD2. The ends lost 6 bases at V and 6 bases at J; junction bases unmatched: 6. Germline V gene lookup returns CDR1 MDHEN and CDR2 SYDVKM. The CDR3 spans 13 residues. CDR3 bases: TGTGCCAGCAGCCCCGGGGGGAGGGATACGCAGTATTTT. Protein sequence: CASSPGGRDTQYF.

The V gene is TRBV13, the J gene TRBJ2-7; tentative D call: TRBD1 (6 bases). CDR3 length: 14 residues. The V end was cut by 5 bases, the J end by 2 bases, with 13 bases between. Per germline, CDR1 PRHDT and CDR2 FYEKMQ (reference sequence). The CDR3 bases are TGTGCCAGCAGCCTCCGGGACACCACCTACGAGCAGTACTTC. Its translation is CASSLRDTTYEQYF.

The rearrangement links TRBV2 to TRBJ1-5; the match to TRBD1 covers 7 bases. V shed 4 bases and J 4 bases; nucleotides not matched to a gene: 4. Germline V lookup: CDR1 SNHLY, CDR2 FYNNEI. This CDR3 has 14 residues. The CDR3 here is CASSGDSINQPQHF. DNA for the CDR3: TGTGCCAGCAGTGGGGACAGCATAAATCAGCCCCAGCATTTT.

The rearrangement uses TRBV11-2 and TRBJ2-1, with a possible D match to TRBD2 (6 bases). V was clipped by 6 bases and J by 1 base, with 16 bases between them. The CDR3 has 16 amino acids. Germline V CDR1 and CDR2: SGHAT, FQNNGV. The CDR3 DNA follows: TGTGCCAGCAGGGGAGGAGGGCGAGTTTCCTACAATGAGCAGTTCTTC. As protein: CASRGGGRVSYNEQFF.

This rearrangement joins TRBV7-9 to TRBJ2-5; tentative D call: TRBD2 (6 bases). The CDR3 has 14 residues. V lost 5 bases to trimming and J lost 4 bases, with 14 bases between them. The germline V gene has CDR1 SEHNR and CDR2 FQNEAQ (reference sequence). The CDR3 sequence: CASSDSIGGETQYF. As DNA, the CDR3 is TGTGCCAGCAGCGACTCGATCGGGGGAGAGACCCAGTACTTC.

The chain links TRBV29-1 to TRBJ2-5; D ambiguous. CDR1 and CDR2 (germline): SQVTM, ANQGSEA. Trimming shortened V by 0 bases and J by 5 bases, and 7 bases separated the two germline ends. The CDR3 runs to 12 residues. Here the CDR3 DNA reads TGCAGCGTTGAAGATGCGGAGGAGACCCAGTACTTC. This gives the protein CSVEDAEETQYF.

This clone was detected once. The chain has TRBV29-1 and TRBJ2-2; D is unclear. The CDR3 extends over 13 amino acids. Germline V lookup: CDR1 SQVTM, CDR2 ANQGSEA. The V gene lost 3 bases and the J gene lost 2 bases, with 7 bases spanning the gap. CDR3 region: CSVDESNTGELFF. Here the CDR3 DNA reads TGCAGCGTTGATGAGTCTAACACCGGGGAGCTGTTTTTT.

Only one count was recorded for this clone. CDR3 region: CASSPQSNSNQPQHF. CDR3 nucleotides: TGTGCCAGCAGTCCACAGAGTAACAGCAATCAGCCCCAGCATTTT. This chain connects TRBV2 to TRBJ1-5, with D uncertain. CDR3 length equals 15 residues. Germline V gene data show CDR1 as SNHLY and CDR2 as FYNNEI. Trimming left V 5 bases short and J 1 base short, with 12 bases between.

The J gene is TRBJ1-1, the V gene TRBV7-9, with 7 nucleotides matching TRBD1. This CDR3 is built from 16 residues. V was pared by 5 bases and J by 0 bases, with 9 bases of the junction left unmatched. The germline V gene encodes CDR1 SEHNR and CDR2 FQNEAQ (reference sequence). DNA for the CDR3: TGTGCCAGCAGCCCGACAGGGTGGGCCATGAACACTGAAGCTTTCTTT. Residues: CASSPTGWAMNTEAFF. Full variable domain (remainder filled in from reference TRBV7-9 and TRBJ1-1): DTGVSQNPRHKITKRGQNVTFRCDPISEHNRLYWYRQTLGQGPEFLTYFQNEAQLEKSRLLSDRFSAERPKGSFSTLEIQRTEQGDSAMYLCASSPTGWAMNTEAFFGQGTRLTVV.

This clone has a count of ten or more. Additional DNA sequences in this sample encode the identical CDR3. The chain carries TRBV18 and TRBJ1-1; 8 bases line up with TRBD1. V shed 3 bases, J shed 4 bases, and the junction held 1 base outside the gene matches. Germline V gene lookup returns CDR1 KGHSH and CDR2 LQKENI. CDR3 length equals 13 residues. For the CDR3, the DNA is TGTGCCAGCTCACCCGGACAGGGCACTGAAGCTTTCTTT. Its protein product is CASSPGQGTEAFF.